Reported below is one T cell receptor (beta chain). The template, 500 ng total RNA, yielded TCR beta cDNA made with a constant-region primer. A slightly modified ARM-PCR protocol with three nested multiplex PCR rounds produced these TCR beta libraries. The opening two PCR rounds, around 9 cycles each, paired TRBV1-TRBV30 forward primers with a C-beta reverse primer. TCRdb processed the multiplex PCR reads anew with MiXCR; each CDR3 protein has one entry. The sample holds a few hundred thousand distinct CDR3 sequences, around three fifths seen once. The CDR3 sequence is 17 residues long. V gave up 4 bases and J gave up 0 bases, with 13 bases separating them. These data are taken from a study of tumor-infiltrating lymphocytes in primary liver carcinoma. Blood RNA came from unsorted whole blood; germline DNA was also extracted.

The chain links TRBV12-3 or TRBV12-4 to TRBJ2-6; D remains ambiguous. The TCR comes from a woman aged 25 to 39 with primary liver carcinoma and hepatitis B virus infection. Sequenced material: peripheral blood. The CDR3 here is CASSSGLSNSGANVLTF. The DNA of the CDR3 is TGTGCCAGCAGTTCTGGGCTGTCAAACTCTGGGGCCAACGTCCTGACTTTC.